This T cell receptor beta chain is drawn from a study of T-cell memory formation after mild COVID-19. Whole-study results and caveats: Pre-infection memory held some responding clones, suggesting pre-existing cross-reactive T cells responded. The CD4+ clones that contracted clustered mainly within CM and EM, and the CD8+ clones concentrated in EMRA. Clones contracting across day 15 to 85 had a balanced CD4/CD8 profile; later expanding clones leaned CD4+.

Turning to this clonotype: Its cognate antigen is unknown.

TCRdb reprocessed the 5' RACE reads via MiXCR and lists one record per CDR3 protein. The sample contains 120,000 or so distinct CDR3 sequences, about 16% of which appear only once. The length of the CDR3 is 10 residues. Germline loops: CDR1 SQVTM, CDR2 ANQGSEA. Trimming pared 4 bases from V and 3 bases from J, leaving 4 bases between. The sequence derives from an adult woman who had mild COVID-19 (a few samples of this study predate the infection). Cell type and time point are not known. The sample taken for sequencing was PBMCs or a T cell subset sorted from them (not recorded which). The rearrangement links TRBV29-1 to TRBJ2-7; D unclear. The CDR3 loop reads CSVVVYEQYF. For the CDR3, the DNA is TGCAGCGTTGTAGTCTACGAGCAGTACTTC.